The 25 T cell receptor beta chains below were found in one sample sequenced in a study of blood T cells in healthy people across ages (dated by TCRdb to between 2014 and 2017). Receptor amplification or capture employed 5' RACE. The listed sequencing device is Illumina HiSeq 2500. A second PCR of about 6 to 11 cycles was run with a J-beta primer mix and a sample-barcoded 5' primer. TCRdb reran the public reads through fastp at Q25 and MiXCR, keeping productive beta chains. Each record represents a unique CDR3 protein, reported with the most common genes and DNA among its rows. The sample table contains hundreds of thousands of distinct CDR3 sequences; only one count was recorded for 29% of them. The ten largest account for 17% of the sample. Material for sequencing was blood. These receptors originate from an elderly woman in good health.

In this sample, this clonotype turned up many times. This chain links TRBV12-3 or TRBV12-4 with TRBJ2-7, with unresolved D. V was trimmed by 6 bases and J by 2 bases, leaving 14 bases between them. The CDR3 contains 14 residues. The CDR3 bases are TGTGCCAGCAGCCTGTCGGAGCTCCCCTACGAGCAGTACTTC. Amino acid sequence: CASSLSELPYEQYF.

This clonotype came up many times. The chain combines TRBV7-9 with TRBJ2-7, with D uncertain. There are 13 residues in the CDR3. Germline values: CDR1 SEHNR, CDR2 FQNEAQ (reference sequence). V was clipped by 0 bases and J by 2 bases, with 5 bases between them. The CDR3 region is CASSLAFTYEQYF. CDR3 DNA: TGTGCCAGCAGCTTAGCCTTCACCTACGAGCAGTACTTC.

This clonotype was observed at least ten times. The chain joins TRBV7-2 to TRBJ2-5; tentative D call: TRBD1 (5 bases). The CDR3 has 16 residues. Germline V lookup: CDR1 SGHTA, CDR2 FQGNSA. Trimming took off 6 bases at V and 1 base at J, with 18 bases between the two ends. In nucleotides, the CDR3 is TGTGCCAGCAGACTTTTCAGGGAAAGACTCCAAGAGACCCAGTACTTC. Protein: CASRLFRERLQETQYF.

J is TRBJ2-3 and V is TRBV4-1; D perhaps matches TRBD1 (7 bases). The germline gives CDR1 MGHRA, CDR2 YSYEKL. The CDR3 sequence is 13 residues long. V dropped 8 bases and J dropped 1 base, with 10 bases sitting between them. CDR3 sequence (DNA): TGCGCCAGCGGGGGGACAGGCACAGATACGCAGTATTTT. Its protein is CASGGTGTDTQYF.

This chain joins TRBV6-2 or TRBV6-3 and TRBJ1-5, with TRBD1 as a possible D gene (5 bases). In germline, CDR1 is MNHEY, CDR2 SVGEGT. Trimming removed 2 bases from V and 9 bases from J, with 17 bases in between. CDR3 length: 15 residues. CDR3 protein: CASSYAAGGGRPQHF. CDR3 coding DNA: TGTGCCAGCAGTTACGCGGCGGGGGGTGGGCGGCCCCAGCATTTT.

This clonotype has ten or more counts. The V call is TRBV7-2, the J call TRBJ1-2; D might be TRBD1 (6 bases). This CDR3 comprises 16 residues. V was pared by 6 bases and J by 3 bases, with 20 bases between. From germline, CDR1 is SGHTA and CDR2 FQGNSA. CDR3 sequence reads: CASREQTGGNYYGYTF. The CDR3 nucleotides read TGTGCCAGCAGAGAACAGACAGGAGGGAATTACTATGGCTACACCTTC.

Concerning this clonotype: The junction shows a germline mismatch at one end, possibly a read error. The genes are TRBV12-3 or TRBV12-4 and TRBJ2-3; no firm D call. This CDR3 has 14 residues. The CDR3 DNA reads as TGTGCCAGCAGTTTAAGAGTGAGAGCAGATGCGCAGTATTTT. As protein: CASSLRVRADAQYF.

This clonotype has just a few counts. The rearrangement links TRBV11-2 to TRBJ1-1; a possible D gene is TRBD1 (6 bases). Trimming took 4 bases from V and 1 from J, leaving 10 bases between them. CDR1 and CDR2 from the germline V gene are SGHAT and FQNNGV. The CDR3 length is 14 residues. CDR3 sequence: CASSWGHSNTEAFF. The CDR3 nucleotides are TGTGCCAGCAGCTGGGGACATTCGAACACTGAAGCTTTCTTT.

Comment on this clonotype: At one of its ends the junction is not consistent with the germline gene, which may arise from a read error. V gene TRBV7-9 combines with J gene TRBJ1-1, with D possibly matching TRBD1 (5 bases). The CDR3 runs to 17 residues. Germline CDR1 reads SEHNR; CDR2 reads FQNEAQ (reference sequence). The CDR3 DNA sequence: TGTGCCAGCAGCTTAGACGGGACGGTGGCCACGAACACTGAAGTTTTCTTT. Amino acid sequence: CASSLDGTVATNTEVFF.

This clonotype was detected ten times or more. A much larger clone differs by one base, so this may be a read error. V and J are TRBV20-1 and TRBJ2-5; 9 bases match TRBD1. There are 15 residues in the CDR3. V was clipped by 5 bases and J by 11 bases; unmatched bases: 18. Germline V CDR1 and CDR2: DFQATT, SNEGSKA (reference sequence). The CDR3 region has the DNA TGCAGTGCTTCTGGCGGGACAGGGCATCGGAATGAGCAGTACTTC. Translating gives CSASGGTGHRNEQYF.

There are many counts of this clonotype. This sequence joins TRBV20-1 and TRBJ1-5; 7 bases fit TRBD1. Germline CDR1 reads DFQATT; CDR2 reads SNEGSKA (reference sequence). The CDR3 extends over 14 amino acids. Germline trimming cut 8 bases from V and 2 bases from J; bases unmatched to any gene: 9. The CDR3 is CSRSKGAGNQPQHF. The CDR3 DNA reads TGCAGTCGCTCCAAGGGGGCAGGCAATCAGCCCCAGCATTTT.

The rearrangement joins TRBV5-1 to TRBJ2-6; D is unclear. This CDR3 spans 16 amino acids. From germline, CDR1 is SGHRS and CDR2 YFSETQ. With 0 bases removed from V and 0 bases from J, the gap between germline ends came to 7 bases. In nucleotides, the CDR3 is TGCGCCAGCAGCTTGGCCCAGAGCTCTGGGGCCAACGTCCTGACTTTC. It codes for CASSLAQSSGANVLTF.

This clonotype came up many times. This rearrangement joins TRBV4-3 to TRBJ1-1; no reliable D call. This CDR3 has 18 amino acids. The V and J ends lost 0 bases and 1 base respectively, with 18 bases between them. From germline, CDR1 is LGHNA and CDR2 YSLEER. The CDR3 protein is CASSQDLDRVGGNTEAFF. In DNA, the CDR3 is TGCGCCAGCAGCCAAGATCTTGATAGGGTAGGTGGGAACACTGAAGCTTTCTTT.

J is TRBJ2-5 and V is TRBV24-1, with TRBD1 identical over 8 bases. With 7 bases clipped from V and 5 bases from J, the junction kept 14 bases outside the gene matches. The CDR3 has 16 amino acids. From germline, CDR1 is KGHDR and CDR2 SFDVKD. The CDR3 reads CATSHPAQGASETQYF. The CDR3, as DNA: TGTGCCACCAGCCACCCTGCCCAGGGGGCGTCGGAGACCCAGTACTTC.

This clonotype was observed many times. The rearrangement links TRBV6-1 to TRBJ1-2; unclear D gene. Trimming took 2 bases from V and 2 from J, leaving 12 bases between them. This CDR3 contains 15 residues. Germline assignment: CDR1 MNHNS and CDR2 SASEGT. The CDR3, as DNA: TGTGCCAGCAGTGAACGGGGAACCGCCAACTATGGCTACACCTTC. This gives the protein CASSERGTANYGYTF.

Points on this clonotype: At one end the junction does not follow the germline gene, possibly because of a read error. This chain joins TRBV15 and TRBJ1-5, with TRBD1 identical over 8 bases. The germline V gene has CDR1 LNHNV and CDR2 YYDKDF (reference sequence). This CDR3 contains 14 residues. CDR3 nucleotide sequence: TGTGCCATCAGCAGAGAGCAGGGGACAGGGCCCCAGCATTTT. Translating gives CAISREQGTGPQHF. Together with reference TRBV15 and TRBJ1-5, the CDR3 gives the full variable domain: DAMVIQNPRYQVTQFGKPVTLSCSQTLNHNVMYWYQQKSSQAPKLLFHYYDKDFNNEADTPDNFQSRRPNTSFCFLDIRSPGLGDTAMYLCAISREQGTGPQHFGDGTRLSIL.

The table lists this clonotype with a few counts. The V call is TRBV6-1, the J call TRBJ2-7; TRBD1 might be the D (6 bases). The CDR3 length is 15 residues. Trimming took 2 bases from V and 0 from J, leaving 11 bases between them. Germline-derived CDR1 and CDR2 are MNHNS and SASEGT. The CDR3 protein is CASSEPTGSSYEQYF. DNA for the CDR3: TGTGCCAGCAGTGAACCTACAGGGAGCTCCTACGAGCAGTACTTC.

This clonotype was picked up many times. This rearrangement joins TRBV30 to TRBJ2-1, with 8 bases lining up with TRBD2. The CDR3 covers 14 residues. Germline-derived CDR1 and CDR2 are GTSNPN and SVGIG (reference sequence). V shed 1 base, J shed 8 bases, and the junction held 7 bases outside the gene matches. The CDR3 DNA follows: TGTGCCTGGAGTGCGGGGGGGGGTCGTCATGAGCAGTTCTTC. The encoded protein is CAWSAGGGRHEQFF.

For this clonotype: A much larger clone differs by one base, so this may be a read error. The V call is TRBV6-1, the J call TRBJ2-7, with TRBD2 matching 8 bases. The CDR3 runs to 15 residues. Germline loops: CDR1 MNHNS, CDR2 SASEGT. After removal of 5 bases from V and 4 bases from J, the junction contained 10 bases not matched to a gene. CDR3 DNA sequence: TGTGCCAGCAGTTTCTTGTCTGGCGGGGGGTACGAGCAGTACTTC. This gives the protein CASSFLSGGGYEQYF.

Ten or more counts support this clonotype. This chain connects TRBV18 to TRBJ2-1, with D possibly being TRBD2 (5 bases). The CDR3 is 13 residues long. The V end was cut by 3 bases, the J end by 4 bases, with 7 bases between. CDR1 is KGHSH, CDR2 LQKENI, per germline. As DNA, the CDR3 is TGTGCCAGCTCACCCGGGATGTACAATGAGCAGTTCTTC. Translated: CASSPGMYNEQFF.

This rearrangement joins TRBV7-6 to TRBJ1-3; D is uncertain. The germline V gene has CDR1 SGHVS and CDR2 FNYEAQ. Between the trimmed V and J ends, which lost 0 bases and 0 bases, there was a span of 9 bases. The CDR3 has 16 amino acids. The CDR3 here is CASSLATSISGNTIYF. In DNA, the CDR3 is TGTGCCAGCAGCTTAGCGACGAGCATCTCTGGAAACACCATATATTTT. Filled out from reference TRBV7-6 and TRBJ1-3, the complete variable domain reads GAGVSQSPRYKVTKRGQDVALRCDPISGHVSLYWYRQALGQGPEFLTYFNYEAQQDKSGLPNDRFSAERPEGSISTLTIQRTEQRDSAMYRCASSLATSISGNTIYFGEGSWLTVV.

Concerning this clonotype: A read error is possible here, since a much larger clone lies one base away. The CDR3 region has the DNA TGTGCCAGCAGTTTGCGGGCCGTAGTCACAGATACGCAGTATTTT. This gives the protein CASSLRAVVTDTQYF. V gene TRBV6-2 or TRBV6-3 combines with J gene TRBJ2-3; D possibly corresponds to TRBD2 (5 bases). The CDR3 spans 15 residues. V gave up 4 bases and J gave up 2 bases, with 13 bases separating them. CDR1 MNHEY and CDR2 SVGEGT come from the germline V gene.

This clonotype was found many times. The rearrangement links TRBV5-1 to TRBJ2-7; the D gene is possibly TRBD2 (5 bases). The CDR3 spans 15 residues. Trimming cost V 4 bases and J 4 bases, with 18 bases left between them. Germline-derived CDR1 and CDR2 are SGHRS and YFSETQ. The CDR3 region is CASSLGVPTSYEQYF. The CDR3 nucleotides read TGCGCCAGCAGCCTCGGGGTGCCCACTAGTTACGAGCAGTACTTC.

This clonotype showed up many times. The chain uses TRBV5-4 and TRBJ2-7, with D hard to call. Between the trimmed V and J ends, which lost 5 bases and 0 bases, there was a span of 9 bases. Germline values: CDR1 SGHNT, CDR2 YYREEE (reference sequence). This CDR3 comprises 13 residues. The CDR3 here is CASSHGRSYEQYF. The CDR3 DNA sequence: TGTGCCAGCAGTCACGGACGCTCCTACGAGCAGTACTTC.

This clonotype was counted at least ten times. This chain joins TRBV5-1 and TRBJ1-1, with no clear D. The V end was cut by 4 bases, the J end by 0 bases, with 10 bases between. CDR1 is SGHRS and CDR2 is YFSETQ in the germline V gene. The CDR3 runs to 14 residues. DNA of the CDR3: TGCGCCAGCAGCAACGGGGTCATGAACACTGAAGCTTTCTTT. As protein: CASSNGVMNTEAFF.